These 13 T cell receptor beta chains were sequenced from one sample in a study of shared clonotypes between healthy human individuals. Data came from immunoSEQ multiplex PCR; TCRdb stores just in-frame clones and leaves some out. The table lists roughly 2.2 million clones, approximately 95% of them singletons, with about 0.39% in the top ten. The sequenced sample was naive CD4+ T cells from PBMCs. Subset denoted: CD45RA+ positively selected. Every receptor here comes from a man between 18 and 35 years old in good health. Some clones in this sample may be carry-over from other donors' samples.

The chain employs TRBV6-5 and TRBJ2-7; possibly TRBD1 or TRBD2 for D (5 bases each). Deletions cut 6 bases from V and 0 bases from J, with 9 bases between. The CDR3 runs to 13 residues. The germline gives CDR1 MNHEY, CDR2 SVGAGI. The DNA of the CDR3 is TGTGCCAGCAGACGAGGGACCTCCTACGAGCAGTACTTC. Translated, it gives CASRRGTSYEQYF.

The chain recombines TRBV28 with TRBJ2-7; a possible D gene is TRBD1 (5 bases). The CDR3 is 12 residues long. The V gene lost 7 bases and the J gene lost 2 bases, with 9 bases spanning the gap. The germline V gene encodes CDR1 MDHEN and CDR2 SYDVKM. The CDR3 region is CASNRGTYEQYF. The CDR3 region has the DNA TGTGCCAGCAATAGGGGAACCTACGAGCAGTACTTC.

The chain uses TRBV9 and TRBJ2-7, with 9 bases matching TRBD1. With 4 bases clipped from V and 2 bases from J, the junction kept 7 bases outside the gene matches. The CDR3 is 15 residues long. CDR1 SGDLS and CDR2 YYNGEE come from the germline V gene. The CDR3 region is CASSPGQGIAYEQYF. DNA of the CDR3: TGTGCCAGCAGCCCAGGACAGGGGATTGCCTACGAGCAGTACTTC.

The chain combines TRBV2 with TRBJ2-5, with D possibly matching TRBD2 (5 bases). V shed 2 bases and J shed 7 bases, with 17 bases lying between them. Germline CDR1 and CDR2: SNHLY and FYNNEI. The CDR3 contains 15 residues. The CDR3 sequence is CASSELATPGGTQYF. The CDR3 DNA reads TGTGCCAGCAGTGAACTGGCCACTCCCGGAGGGACCCAGTACTTC.

The rearrangement joins TRBV2 to TRBJ1-3, with D maybe TRBD1 (6 bases). This CDR3 contains 15 residues. CDR1 is SNHLY and CDR2 is FYNNEI in the germline V gene. The ends were cut back, 7 bases at V and 1 base at J, with 14 bases in the middle. This CDR3 is CASTRGGNSGNTIYF. CDR3 bases: TGTGCCAGCACCCGGGGGGGCAATTCTGGAAACACCATATATTTT.

Turning to this clone: This specimen includes other DNA sequences encoding the same CDR3. This chain links TRBV7-9 with TRBJ2-3; D call uncertain. Between the trimmed V and J ends, which lost 2 bases and 0 bases, there was a span of 6 bases. The CDR3 totals 14 residues. Germline V gene data show CDR1 as SEHNR and CDR2 as FQNEAQ (reference sequence). CDR3 region: CASSLPTSTDTQYF. The CDR3 coding sequence is TGTGCCAGCAGCTTACCAACGAGCACAGATACGCAGTATTTT.

V usage is TRBV6-1 and J usage is TRBJ1-3; no reliable D call. Germline-derived CDR1 and CDR2 are MNHNS and SASEGT. The CDR3 runs to 12 residues. Trimming pared 3 bases from V and 4 bases from J, leaving 4 bases between. Written as DNA, the CDR3 is TGTGCCAGCAGTGACAGGGGAAACACCATATATTTT. It encodes CASSDRGNTIYF.

The chain combines TRBV5-4 with TRBJ1-2; no clear D. The length of the CDR3 is 15 residues. Between the trimmed V and J ends, which lost 4 bases and 5 bases, there was a span of 18 bases. The germline V gene encodes CDR1 SGHNT and CDR2 YYREEE (reference sequence). CDR3 nucleotide sequence: TGTGCCAGCAGCCCGGAGGGAGGGAGGACTTATGGCTACACCTTC. It is translated as CASSPEGGRTYGYTF.

The chain links TRBV28 to TRBJ1-1; D is perhaps TRBD1 (5 bases). The CDR3 spans 13 residues. With 4 bases removed from V and 9 bases from J, the gap between germline ends came to 15 bases. Germline values: CDR1 MDHEN, CDR2 SYDVKM. The CDR3 protein is CASSSGLGGKAFF. CDR3 bases: TGTGCCAGCAGTTCGGGACTGGGGGGGAAAGCTTTCTTT.

The chain combines TRBV10-3 with TRBJ2-7, with 8 positions matching TRBD1. CDR3 length: 14 residues. V lost 6 bases to trimming and J lost 2 bases; unmatched junction nucleotides: 6. Germline CDR1 is ENHRY and CDR2 is SYGVKD. CDR3 DNA: TGTGCCATCAGGGGGGGACAGGAGGCCTACGAGCAGTACTTC. Its translation: CAIRGGQEAYEQYF.

Comments on this clone: Other DNA sequences of this sample code for an identical CDR3. This chain connects TRBV20-1 to TRBJ1-2; D remains unclear. Germline assignment: CDR1 DFQATT and CDR2 SNEGSKA (reference sequence). This CDR3 region has 10 residues. V lost 6 bases and J lost 2, with 4 bases in between. Written as DNA, the CDR3 is TGCAGTGCCGTAAACTATGGCTACACCTTC. It specifies CSAVNYGYTF.

The rearrangement joins TRBV9 to TRBJ1-3; a weak D match, TRBD1 (6 bases). Germline V gives CDR1 SGDLS, CDR2 YYNGEE. V lost 3 bases, J lost 4 bases, and 14 bases lay in between. CDR3 size: 15 residues. Written as DNA, the CDR3 is TGTGCCAGCAGCGCACGAACAGGGATCGGAAACACCATATATTTT. It encodes CASSARTGIGNTIYF.

The chain couples TRBV28 to TRBJ1-5; maybe TRBD1 (6 bases). The CDR3 runs 18 residues. Trimming left V 3 bases short and J 5 bases short, with 23 bases between. Germline CDR1 and CDR2: MDHEN and SYDVKM. The CDR3 bases are TGTGCCAGCAGTTTGATAGGACTACAGACAGGAGCTTATCAGCCCCAGCATTTT. As protein: CASSLIGLQTGAYQPQHF.